The 7 T cell receptor beta chains below come from one sample, sequenced in a study of naive and memory T cell subsets. Both TRBC1 and TRBC2 were covered by a beta constant-region primer of two equimolar oligonucleotides. TCRdb itself ran the UMI-ligation and nested PCR reads through MiXCR, one entry per CDR3 protein. Of some 150,000 distinct CDR3 sequences listed, about 15% were seen once; the top ten hold 0.14% to 0.15%. The sample comprised naive CD4+ T cells from blood. Every receptor here comes from a human donor in good health.

This clonotype was seen more than once but under ten times. The chain has TRBV18 and TRBJ2-5, with D perhaps TRBD2 (5 bases). Germline V CDR1 and CDR2: KGHSH, LQKENI. This CDR3 spans 11 amino acids. Trimming left V 6 bases short and J 7 bases short, with 9 bases between. The CDR3 is CASSPEGTQYF. CDR3 nucleotide sequence: TGTGCCAGCTCGCCCGAGGGGACCCAGTACTTC. Full variable domain (rest looked up from reference TRBV18 and TRBJ2-5): NAGVMQNPRHLVRRRGQEARLRCSPMKGHSHVYWYRQLPEEGLKFMVYLQKENIIDESGMPKERFSAEFPKEGPSILRIQQVVRGDSAAYFCASSPEGTQYFGPGTRLLVL.

The chain combines TRBV10-3 with TRBJ2-2; a weak D match, TRBD2 (6 bases). The CDR3 is made up of 13 amino acids. Germline-derived CDR1 and CDR2 are ENHRY and SYGVKD. The V end was cut by 8 bases, the J end by 2 bases, with 9 bases between. The CDR3, as DNA: TGTGCCATCGGAGGGACTAACACCGGGGAGCTGTTTTTT. It is translated as CAIGGTNTGELFF.

This clonotype was recorded at least ten times. The rearrangement uses TRBV7-6 and TRBJ1-2; the D gene is possibly TRBD1 (5 bases). Germline CDR1 SGHVS, CDR2 FNYEAQ. With 0 bases removed from V and 2 bases from J, the gap between germline ends came to 7 bases. The CDR3 is 14 amino acids. Written as DNA, the CDR3 is TGTGCCAGCAGCTTAGCGCGGGGCAACTATGGCTACACCTTC. Encoded protein: CASSLARGNYGYTF.

This chain uses TRBV5-4 with TRBJ1-6, with TRBD1 as a possible D gene (5 bases). Trimming cost V 7 bases and J 3 bases, with 23 bases left between them. CDR1 is SGHNT and CDR2 is YYREEE in the germline V gene (reference sequence). The CDR3 runs 18 residues. The CDR3 sequence: CASGNLESVGGYNSPLHF. Here the CDR3 DNA reads TGTGCCAGCGGTAATCTGGAGTCCGTGGGGGGCTATAATTCACCCCTCCACTTT.

The gene calls are TRBV6-6 and TRBJ2-7; D is undetermined. Trimming cost V 3 bases and J 6 bases, with 15 bases left between them. CDR1 is MNHNY and CDR2 is SVGAGI in the germline V gene (reference sequence). This CDR3 comprises 14 residues. CDR3 sequence: CASSYEFHPGEQYF. The CDR3 DNA reads as TGTGCCAGCAGTTATGAGTTCCATCCCGGCGAGCAGTACTTC.

V usage is TRBV19 and J usage is TRBJ2-7; D is ambiguous. Trimming stripped 9 bases from V and 1 base from J, with 19 bases between. Per the germline V gene, CDR1 is LNHDA and CDR2 is SQIVND (reference sequence). The length of the CDR3 is 15 residues. CDR3 protein: CASRDSSTVSYEQYF. In DNA form, the CDR3 reads TGTGCCAGCAGAGACTCCTCGACCGTATCCTACGAGCAGTACTTC.

This clonotype was detected only a few times. This chain uses TRBV7-9 with TRBJ1-1; D remains unclear. V was shortened by 0 bases and J by 2 bases, with 10 bases between the two germline ends. Germline V CDR1 and CDR2: SEHNR, FQNEAQ (reference sequence). The CDR3 sequence is 15 residues long. The CDR3 bases are TGTGCCAGCAGCTTAGCGGGCACATTAAACACTGAAGCTTTCTTT. Translation: CASSLAGTLNTEAFF.